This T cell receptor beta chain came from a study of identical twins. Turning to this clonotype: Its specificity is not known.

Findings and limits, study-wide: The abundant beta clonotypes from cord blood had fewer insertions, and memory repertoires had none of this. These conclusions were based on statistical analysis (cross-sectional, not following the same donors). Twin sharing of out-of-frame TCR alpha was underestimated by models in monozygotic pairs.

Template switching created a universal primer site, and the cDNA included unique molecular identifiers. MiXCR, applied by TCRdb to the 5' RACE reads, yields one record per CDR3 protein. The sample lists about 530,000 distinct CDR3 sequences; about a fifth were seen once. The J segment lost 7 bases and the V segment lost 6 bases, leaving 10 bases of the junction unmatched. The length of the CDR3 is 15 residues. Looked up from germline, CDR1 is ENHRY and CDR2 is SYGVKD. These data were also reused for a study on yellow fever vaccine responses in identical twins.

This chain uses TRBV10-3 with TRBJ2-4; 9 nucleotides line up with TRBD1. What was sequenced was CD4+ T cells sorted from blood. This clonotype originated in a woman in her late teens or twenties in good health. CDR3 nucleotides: TGTGCCATCAGCAATCCGGGACAGGGAGAGAACATTCAGTACTTC. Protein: CAISNPGQGENIQYF.